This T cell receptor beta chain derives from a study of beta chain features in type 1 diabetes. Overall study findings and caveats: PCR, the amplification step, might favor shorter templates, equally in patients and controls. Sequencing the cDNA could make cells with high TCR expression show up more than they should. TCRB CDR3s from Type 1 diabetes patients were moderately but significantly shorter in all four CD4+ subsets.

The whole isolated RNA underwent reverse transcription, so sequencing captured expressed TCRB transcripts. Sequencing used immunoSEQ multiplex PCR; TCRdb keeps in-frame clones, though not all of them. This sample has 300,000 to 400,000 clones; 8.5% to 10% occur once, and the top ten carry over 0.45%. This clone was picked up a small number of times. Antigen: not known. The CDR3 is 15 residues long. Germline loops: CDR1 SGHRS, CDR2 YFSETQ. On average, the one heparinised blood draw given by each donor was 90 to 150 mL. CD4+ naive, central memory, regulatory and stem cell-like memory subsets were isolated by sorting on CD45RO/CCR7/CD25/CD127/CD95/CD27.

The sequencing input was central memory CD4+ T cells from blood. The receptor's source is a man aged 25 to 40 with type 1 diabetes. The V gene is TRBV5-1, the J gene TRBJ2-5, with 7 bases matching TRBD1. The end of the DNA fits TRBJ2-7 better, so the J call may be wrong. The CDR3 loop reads CASSISGTAAYEQYF. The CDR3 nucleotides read TGCGCCAGCAGCATCTCCGGGACAGCCGCCTACGAGCAGTACTTC.